These T cell receptor beta chains were read from a single sample in a study of blood T cell repertoires in COVID-19. The method was immunoSEQ multiplex PCR; TCRdb's version includes in-frame clones alone and lacks a portion of them. The table lists approximately 150,000 clones, over 80% of them singletons. Sequences were obtained from peripheral blood. The receptor source for this set is a woman in her forties or fifties with acute or convalescent COVID-19. Each CDR3 is given with its conserved first and last residue. D genes are given only for firm matches. Part of the rows lack a size; the others show once, few, many or a class for expanded clones.

cdr3_length | d_call | j_call | v_call | clone_size | cdr3_nt | cdr3_aa
13 | TRBD2 | TRBJ2-7 | TRBV5-1 | . | TGCGCCAGCAGCTCCGGACTAGACTACGAGCAGTACTTC | CASSSGLDYEQYF
15 | . | TRBJ1-2 | TRBV15 | . | TGTGCCACCAGCAGAGGGGGGCCAAGGGGTTATGGCTACACCTTC | CATSRGGPRGYGYTF
14 | TRBD1 | TRBJ1-1 | TRBV7-2 | . | TGTGCCAGCAGCCGGGACAGTATGAACACTGAAGCTTTCTTT | CASSRDSMNTEAFF
15 | . | TRBJ1-3 | TRBV29-1 | few | TGCAGCGCACTATCAGCCACCCTTTCTGGAAACACCATATATTTT | CSALSATLSGNTIYF
14 | TRBD2 | TRBJ2-5 | TRBV3-1/TRBV3-2 | . | TGTGCCAGCAGCCAGCCCAGCGGGGTCGAGACCCAGTACTTC | CASSQPSGVETQYF
13 | . | TRBJ1-1 | TRBV2 | . | TGTGCCAGCAGTGAAGACAGAGACACTGAAGCTTTCTTT | CASSEDRDTEAFF
14 | TRBD1 | TRBJ1-5 | TRBV4-1 | . | TGCGCCAGCAGCCAAGCAGGGGGGATTCAGCCCCAGCATTTT | CASSQAGGIQPQHF
13 | TRBD1 | TRBJ1-2 | TRBV18 | . | TGTGCCAGTGGGACAGCCGTTAACTATGGCTACACCTTC | CASGTAVNYGYTF
15 | TRBD1 | TRBJ2-1 | TRBV5-1 | . | TGCGCCAGCAGCGATACCCGGACAGGTTTTAATGAGCAGTTCTTC | CASSDTRTGFNEQFF
12 | . | TRBJ1-2 | TRBV6-5 | . | TGTGCCAGCAGTCCCCAGGGGTATGGCTACACCTTC | CASSPQGYGYTF
14 | TRBD1 | TRBJ2-5 | TRBV5-1 | . | TGCGCCAGCAGCCCGGGACAGGGGACAGAGACCCAGTACTTC | CASSPGQGTETQYF
15 | TRBD2 | TRBJ2-7 | TRBV27 | . | TGTGCCAGCAGGGTACTAGCGGGAGAATCCTACGAGCAGTACTTC | CASRVLAGESYEQYF
16 | TRBD2 | TRBJ2-3 | TRBV28 | . | TGTGCCAGCACGGGTTTAGCGGGGGGGCGCACAGATACGCAGTATTTT | CASTGLAGGRTDTQYF